Sequencing of this T cell receptor (beta chain) was carried out in a study of cytomegalovirus exposure and HLA in healthy donors (dated by TCRdb to between 2016 and 2019). For the study in its entirety: An earlier analysis of 550 to 700 of the donors reported 250 to 300 Gb of sequence data and some 120 million unique TCR beta sequences from 150 million to 200 million T cells. An early release covering over 500 HLA-typed donors comprised approximately 300 gigabases of sequencing data and roughly 86 million unique TCR sequences. Among the roughly 400 genotyped donors, 81% belonged to the genetic ancestry cluster associated with self-reported Caucasian donors. The study aimed to test whether signatures of past pathogen exposure could be identified by cataloging public T cell receptors. The study profiled the T cell repertoires of about 640 subjects by immunosequencing and related them to cytomegalovirus serostatus. A separate validation cohort of over 95 different subjects was used in addition to the roughly 700-subject first cohort. High-throughput TCR immunosequencing, statistical association of individual TCRs with disease status, and machine learning were combined to predict cytomegalovirus infection status. To study patterns of TCR occurrence, a later analysis re-analyzed previously published TCR beta repertoires from around 660 donors and added high-resolution HLA genotyping. Rather than using new phenotypic data, the later analysis identified candidate immune exposures from TCR beta sequences and from how often those sequences occurred across donors. To decide whether each TCR beta V gene segment behaved as functional or pseudogenic, an earlier analysis of some 580 of the donors relied on high-throughput TCR beta sequencing. Donor age, sex, ethnicity and CMV serostatus were compiled together with the repertoire data. Genome-wide SNP genotypes for about three fifths of the roughly 670 donors were used in a later genetic analysis, which treated that subset as a discovery cohort. All discovery cohort repertoires had been generated using a single sequencing platform. Class I and class II HLA loci were covered by the typing at four-digit resolution. The number of donors typed differed by locus, with about 629-630 for A, B, C, DRB1 and DQB1, approximately 500 for DQA1, 606 for DPA1, and around 430 for DPB1. Roughly 5 DR-DQ haplotypes were treated as single units for association and clustering because of strong linkage in the cohort. On average, 235,054 unique TCR beta nucleotide sequences were sequenced per donor among 398 genotyped donors of the cohort, with roughly 18% of those sequences being non-productive. Broad study findings and their caveats: In an earlier analysis of approximately 600 of the donors, most TCR beta V segments were observed in productive rearrangements about 87% or about 30% of the time, broadly matching IMGT annotations. When HLA alleles, especially DR and DQ, strongly co-occurred, TCR associations were difficult to assign to individual alleles. Correlated functional status among segregating V segments might reflect linkage disequilibrium, but an unknown experimental factor could not be ruled out. A further reported finding was that TCR beta sequences accurately predicted the HLA-A and HLA-B alleles for most subjects in the first cohort. Roughly uniform sequencing depth across donors was assumed in presence/absence analyses, although this assumption may not hold. The earlier analysis of approximately 540 of the donors excluded approximately 15 rarely observed V segments, including chromosome 9 orphons, because counts were too low. In vitro tests confirmed that a few of the cytomegalovirus-associated TCR beta chains recognize cytomegalovirus antigens. Compared with equally common non-associated chains, HLA-associated TCR beta chains in a later analysis were more clonally expanded and had lower generation probabilities. Because some donors lacked HLA typing at each locus, the association tests relied only on the typed subset. The 87-base-pair reads could not distinguish some IMGT-functional V segments, including TRBV6-2 and TRBV6-3, so those segments were excluded. In a later analysis, most CMV-associated TCR beta chains were found to appear HLA-restricted, with HLA associations seemingly driven largely by CMV exposure. In a later analysis, the rate of TCR association differed among HLA loci, with DRB1 alleles having the most associated TCRs and HLA-C alleles having the fewest. In both the original and validation cohorts, the classifier was reported to diagnose cytomegalovirus status with high specificity and sensitivity. In a later analysis, around 15,000 TCR beta sequences were associated with specific HLA alleles at a false discovery rate of 0.05. It was suggested by the authors that the approach could potentially be generalized to other disease states and immunological phenotypes. Immune exposure information for the cohort was limited to CMV serostatus. Only TCR beta chains were sequenced in this cohort, and the absence of alpha or paired-chain data limited detectable features. A group of highly shared sequence variants was considered likely to be a technical artifact of the sequencing pipeline. In a later genetic analysis, fewer N-insertions in productive TCRs were reported among donors in an Asian-associated ancestry cluster than the roughly 700-donor mean. While some public TCRs were present in many individuals, most TCR sequences turned up only very rarely across donors. In a later genetic analysis, a missense DCLRE1C variant was associated with V-gene and J-gene trimming of TCR beta chains, and the association was replicated in an independent cohort. Several of the top co-occurrence clusters appeared to be linked to parvovirus B19, influenza, CMV and Epstein-Barr virus, according to a later analysis. A total of 150 or so TCR beta chains were listed by the study as associated with cytomegalovirus.

Library preparation employed the immunoSEQ multiplex PCR assay. For the multiplex PCR, a mixture combining 60 forward primers for TCR Vbeta segments and 13 reverse primers for TCR Jbeta segments was used. The CDR3 region of rearranged TCR beta genes was amplified from genomic DNA with a multiplex PCR assay. On the Illumina HiSeq System, the amplified TCR beta libraries were sequenced as 87-base-pair reads. From the authors' description of their analysis: A later analysis tallied 70 million to 100 million unique TCR beta chains across the 700 or so repertoires, and some 12 million of those chains were shared by two or more donors. Raw reads were error-corrected and collapsed into unique sequences by a nearest-neighbor algorithm in which closely related sequences were merged to remove PCR and sequencing errors. To assign V, D and J gene segments, CDR3 sequences were aligned to IMGT reference sequences. For a sequence to be retained, at least a six-nucleotide match to both a V gene segment and a J gene segment was required. A rearrangement was called productive if the CDR3 had no stop codons and remained in frame with V and J, and every other rearrangement was called non-productive. CDR3 was defined by IMGT convention, running from the second conserved V-encoded cysteine to the conserved J-encoded phenylalanine. The earlier analysis of some 550 of the donors excluded any sequence lacking an unambiguous match to a single V gene segment. In an earlier analysis of a few hundred of the donors, V segments were called functional above 56.7% productive rearrangements and were called segregating when the between-donor standard deviation exceeded 5%. To diagnose cytomegalovirus status from the catalog of TCR beta chain sequences, a statistical classification framework was built. In a later analysis, TCR nucleotide sequences were compared against IMGT/GENE-DB human TR gene sequences so that V and J genes could be assigned. The TCRdist pipeline was used in a later analysis to assign CDR3 sequences and most-parsimonious VDJ recombination scenarios. In a later analysis, every TCR beta chain was defined by the combination of its CDR3 amino acid sequence and its V-gene family, and reads without a unique V-gene family were dropped. In a later analysis, approximately 590 highly shared, low-generation-probability nucleotide sequences were removed to address suspected cross-contamination and a sequencing artifact. For each public chain, a later analysis derived a clonal expansion index from normalized ranks of inferred template counts within each repertoire. In a later analysis, generation probabilities were computed using a VDJ recombination model fitted to out-of-frame rearrangements, and the results were checked against IGoR. In a later analysis, hypergeometric tests were used to score TCR-TCR, TCR-HLA and TCR-CMV co-occurrence, with a repertoire-size bias correction applied to TCR pairs. In a later analysis, false discovery rates were estimated by permuting HLA or CMV assignments 20 times. In a later analysis, co-occurring TCRs were grouped using DBSCAN, and TCRdist sequence similarity was added for clustering within HLA-allele-positive subsets. Repertoires with fewer than 30,000 or more than 120,000 public chains, plus five repertoires with anomalous nucleotide sharing, were excluded from co-occurrence clustering. TCRdb stores this immuneACCESS table with in-frame sequences only. Part of the clones is absent; in the studies checked, under half of the shortfall reflects unresolved V genes, and no reason is known for the rest. For V, J and clone size, that table is used; D and trimming come from the DNA. Counted in this sample were approximately 170,000 clones; roughly four fifths of them appeared once. Approximately 3.1% of the sample is in the top ten clones.

The CDR1 and CDR2 encoded by the germline V gene are SGHDT and YYEEEE. V is shortened by 3 bases, J by 2 bases, and the region joining them spans 12 bases. There are 14 amino acids in the CDR3, from cysteine to phenylalanine inclusive. Just the 42-base CDR3 DNA is kept, in frame starting at base 1. The cohort was made up of approximately 700 healthy bone marrow donors. All cohort members were sampled while nominally healthy, although unrecorded immune exposures were likely present. The donor tested CMV seropositive and was one of the 289 seropositive cohort members. A peripheral blood sample was provided by each donor, and peripheral blood mononuclear cells were used for TCR beta sequencing. The Qiagen DNeasy Blood Extraction Kit was used to extract genomic DNA from the blood cell samples. With regard to this clone: There is no known antigen for this receptor. No qualities accompany the bases; no much larger clone lies one base away.

The sequenced sample consisted of PBMCs. The source is a woman in her thirties in good health and CMV-seropositive. The chain is assembled from TRBV5-6 and TRBJ2-7; TRBD1 might be the D gene, on 6 matching bases. The nucleotide sequence reads as follows: TGTGCCAGCAGCTCCGGGACACCTCCCTACGAGCAGTACTTC. Its translation reads: CASSSGTPPYEQYF.